Below are 6 T cell receptor beta chains sequenced from a single sample in a study of T cell repertoires in cytomegalovirus infection. TCRdb used MiXCR to reprocess the reads, holding one entry per CDR3 protein. Here the sample spans 100,000 or so distinct CDR3 sequences, 20% to 30% being singletons. The sample taken for sequencing was CD8+ T cells from PBMCs. These receptors came from a human donor in good health (CMV status not recorded). Some clones in this sample may be carry-over from other donors' samples.

This clonotype was counted only a few times. The genes are TRBV13 and TRBJ1-1; 7 bases align to TRBD1. The CDR3 consists of 17 residues. V was pared by 1 base and J by 1 base, with 9 bases of the junction left unmatched. Germline lookup yields CDR1 PRHDT and CDR2 FYEKMQ (reference sequence). The CDR3 DNA reads TGTGCCAGCAGCTTAGTGAGTGAGGGGGCCGAGAACACTGAAGCTTTCTTT. This gives the protein CASSLVSEGAENTEAFF.

This clonotype was found a few times. This chain links TRBV5-4 with TRBJ2-7, with 7 bases matching TRBD2. The CDR3 has 12 amino acids. The J segment lost 5 bases and the V segment lost 3 bases, leaving 2 bases of the junction unmatched. In germline, CDR1 is SGHNT, CDR2 YYREEE (reference sequence). CDR3 sequence: CASSWGGNEQYF. The CDR3, as DNA: TGTGCCAGCAGCTGGGGGGGTAACGAGCAGTACTTC. Complete variable domain (other parts from reference TRBV5-4 and TRBJ2-7): ETGVTQSPTHLIKTRGQQVTLRCSSQSGHNTVSWYQQALGQGPQFIFQYYREEENGRGNFPPRFSGLQFPNYSSELNVNALELDDSALYLCASSWGGNEQYFGPGTRLTVT.

The chain couples TRBV9 to TRBJ2-5; 15 bases line up with TRBD2. The germline V gene encodes CDR1 SGDLS and CDR2 YYNGEE. With 3 bases clipped from V and 4 bases from J, the junction kept 10 bases outside the gene matches. CDR3 size: 18 residues. CDR3 in DNA: TGTGCCAGCAGCGAACGTCCGGGACTAGCGGGAGGTCGAGAGACCCAGTACTTC. Protein sequence: CASSERPGLAGGRETQYF.

The chain uses TRBV27 and TRBJ1-1; D is uncertain. V shed 1 base and J shed 1 base, with 4 bases lying between them. This CDR3 is built from 13 residues. Germline CDR1 MNHEY, CDR2 SMNVEV (reference sequence). As DNA, the CDR3 is TGTGCCAGCAGTTTATACAAGAACACTGAAGCTTTCTTT. It yields the protein CASSLYKNTEAFF.

J is TRBJ1-4 and V is TRBV6-1; no definite D call. This CDR3 spans 14 amino acids. CDR1 MNHNS and CDR2 SASEGT come from the germline V gene. Trimming removed 5 bases from V and 1 base from J, with 8 bases in between. The CDR3 nucleotides are TGTGCCAGCAGTCCCGGAGGAACTAATGAAAAACTGTTTTTT. As protein: CASSPGGTNEKLFF.

This clonotype was detected a few times. This chain uses TRBV28 with TRBJ1-1; no firm D call. Trimming pared 5 bases from V and 3 bases from J, leaving 10 bases between. The germline V gene has CDR1 MDHEN and CDR2 SYDVKM. The CDR3 sequence is 13 residues long. The CDR3 loop is CASSIGSHTEAFF. In nucleotides, the CDR3 is TGTGCCAGCAGTATCGGGTCACACACTGAAGCTTTCTTT.